This T cell receptor beta chain derives from a study of blood T cell repertoires in COVID-19. Study-level information: COVID-19 samples from acute and convalescent phases originated in the United States, Italy and Spain. T cells, B-cell-depleted T cells, or PBMCs supplied cDNA or gDNA.

V was pared by 5 bases and J by 3 bases, with 7 bases between. Germline-derived CDR1 and CDR2 are SGHTA and FQGNSA. The CDR3 loop spans 12 amino acids. Seattle-derived patients entered the study during active infection and were followed longitudinally. As processed by the authors: For nucleated cells, counts were estimated from reference gene primer amplification. TCRdb's table, derived via immunoSEQ multiplex PCR, lists solely in-frame clones and lacks some. V and J calls and clone size are given by that table; D and trimming were obtained from the DNA. The repertoire holds some 250,000 clones, with more than 80% as singletons.

This receptor was taken from a woman aged 80 or older with COVID-19, enrolled during active disease. Source material: peripheral blood. V usage is TRBV7-2 and J usage is TRBJ1-1; D is undetermined. CDR3 region: CASSNSYTEAFF. Written as DNA, the CDR3 is TGTGCCAGCAGCAATTCATACACTGAAGCTTTCTTT.